The 20 T cell receptor beta chains below were found in one sample sequenced in a study of T-cell memory formation after mild COVID-19. TCRdb ran MiXCR on the 5' RACE reads and lists one entry per CDR3 protein. The sample has 300,000 to 350,000 distinct CDR3 sequences; approximately 13% are singletons. The specimen sequenced was PBMCs or a T cell subset sorted from them (not recorded which). Receptors originate from a man younger than 35 who had mild COVID-19 (a few samples of this study predate the infection). Cell type and time point are not known.

In this sample, this clonotype turned up a few times. The chain has TRBV7-2 and TRBJ2-5; D tentatively fits TRBD1 or TRBD2 (5 bases each). With 1 base removed from V and 0 bases from J, the gap between germline ends came to 9 bases. The germline V gene has CDR1 SGHTA and CDR2 FQGNSA. The CDR3 has 15 residues. The CDR3 nucleotides read TGTGCCAGCAGCTTAGTTAGAGGGGACCAAGAGACCCAGTACTTC. This encodes CASSLVRGDQETQYF.

Only a few counts were recorded for this clonotype. The chain links TRBV7-9 to TRBJ2-5, with TRBD2 matching over 7 bases. Germline trimming cut 3 bases from V and 10 bases from J; bases unmatched to any gene: 14. CDR3 length: 15 amino acids. Germline CDR1 reads SEHNR; CDR2 reads FQNEAQ (reference sequence). CDR3 sequence: CASSFQRGESAGQYF. The CDR3 DNA is TGTGCCAGCAGCTTCCAGCGGGGCGAATCCGCGGGCCAGTACTTC.

CDR3 loop: CSAIRGGNTGELFF. CDR3 nucleotides: TGCAGTGCCATCCGGGGGGGGAACACCGGGGAGCTGTTTTTT. The V gene is TRBV20-1, the J gene TRBJ2-2; 8 nucleotides match TRBD2. CDR3 length: 14 amino acids. V shed 6 bases and J 1 base; nucleotides not matched to a gene: 4. The V gene's germline CDR1 is DFQATT and CDR2 SNEGSKA (reference sequence).

This clonotype turned up a few times. The chain links TRBV7-9 to TRBJ2-7; 8 bases line up with TRBD1. Germline loops: CDR1 SEHNR, CDR2 FQNEAQ (reference sequence). The CDR3 covers 12 residues. Germline trimming cut 7 bases from V and 3 bases from J; bases unmatched to any gene: 2. In nucleotides, the CDR3 is TGTGCCAGCAACGGACAGGGCTACGAGCAGTACTTC. Translating it yields CASNGQGYEQYF.

The table lists this clonotype with a few counts. This chain joins TRBV6-5 and TRBJ1-2; D is uncertain. CDR1 MNHEY and CDR2 SVGAGI come from the germline V gene. The length of the CDR3 is 14 residues. V was clipped by 0 bases and J by 7 bases, with 12 bases between them. CDR3 sequence reads: CASSYSLGLGGYTF. The CDR3 coding sequence is TGTGCCAGCAGTTACTCGCTGGGGTTGGGTGGCTACACCTTC.

The V and J genes are TRBV4-1 and TRBJ1-5; no clear D gene. CDR1 and CDR2 from the germline V gene are MGHRA and YSYEKL. The CDR3 contains 13 residues. Between the trimmed V and J ends, which lost 3 bases and 5 bases, there was a span of 8 bases. CDR3 DNA sequence: TGCGCCAGCAGCCAGGCTCGGGATCAGCCCCAGCATTTT. This codes for CASSQARDQPQHF.

This chain connects TRBV24-1 to TRBJ2-1; D might be TRBD2 (5 bases). The CDR3 has 13 residues. V lost 4 bases to trimming and J lost 6 bases, with 9 bases between them. Germline V gene sequence: CDR1 KGHDR, CDR2 SFDVKD. CDR3 sequence: CATSEPSRNEQFF. The CDR3 DNA sequence: TGTGCCACCAGTGAACCTAGCCGCAATGAGCAGTTCTTC.

This rearrangement joins TRBV29-1 to TRBJ2-3, with TRBD2 matching 12 bases. The length of the CDR3 is 15 residues. The trim removed 7 bases at V and 7 bases at J, leaving 12 bases unmatched. Germline CDR1 reads SQVTM; CDR2 reads ANQGSEA. The CDR3 nucleotides are TGCAGCGCCTTCCTAGCGGGGGGGCAGTTAAATACGCAGTATTTT. Translation: CSAFLAGGQLNTQYF.

At least ten counts were recorded for this clonotype. The J gene is TRBJ2-3, the V gene TRBV5-1; TRBD1 aligns across 7 bases. Per germline, CDR1 SGHRS and CDR2 YFSETQ. The CDR3 length is 15 residues. V lost 6 bases, J lost 6 bases, and 13 bases stayed unmatched. The CDR3 region is CASTAKTGPQDTQYF. The DNA for the CDR3 is TGCGCCAGCACCGCCAAGACAGGGCCTCAGGATACGCAGTATTTT.

This clonotype was counted many times. V and J are TRBV5-1 and TRBJ2-7, with a weak D call TRBD1 (5 bases). The CDR3 is 13 residues long. The V gene lost 1 base and the J gene lost 3 bases, with 8 bases spanning the gap. Germline V lookup: CDR1 SGHRS, CDR2 YFSETQ. Written as DNA, the CDR3 is TGCGCCAGCAGCTTGAATACAGGCTACGAGCAGTACGTC. The encoded protein is CASSLNTGYEQYV.

V gene TRBV28 combines with J gene TRBJ2-7, with no clear D. The V gene's germline CDR1 is MDHEN and CDR2 SYDVKM. The length of the CDR3 is 18 residues. V was clipped by 2 bases and J by 2 bases, with 22 bases between them. The CDR3 bases are TGTGCCAGCAGTTTAGGGTCTCTATGGCCCTTGGGGACCTACGAGCAGTACGTC. Translating it yields CASSLGSLWPLGTYEQYV.

The CDR3 spells CASVPNTGELFF. Written as DNA, the CDR3 is TGTGCCAGCGTTCCGAACACCGGGGAGCTGTTTTTT. The chain combines TRBV2 with TRBJ2-2; D remains ambiguous. Trimming removed 8 bases from V and 0 bases from J, with 4 bases in between. The CDR3 sequence is 12 residues long. The germline V gene encodes CDR1 SNHLY and CDR2 FYNNEI.

This clonotype was recorded a few times. This chain connects TRBV6-1 to TRBJ1-6; D may be TRBD1 (5 bases). This CDR3 has 13 amino acids. Trimming cost V 3 bases and J 14 bases, with 14 bases left between them. The germline CDR1 and CDR2 sequences are MNHNS and SASEGT. CDR3 region: CASSDRGLKTLHF. For the CDR3, the DNA is TGTGCCAGCAGTGATAGGGGTTTGAAGACCCTCCACTTT.

This clonotype came up many times. The chain has TRBV5-1 and TRBJ2-1; no reliable D call. Trimming cost V 4 bases and J 0 bases, with 11 bases left between them. The V gene's germline CDR1 is SGHRS and CDR2 YFSETQ. The CDR3 covers 15 residues. The CDR3 reads CASSPGRTSYNEQFF. The DNA of the CDR3 is TGCGCCAGCAGCCCCGGTCGGACCTCCTACAATGAGCAGTTCTTC.

A few counts support this clonotype. The chain carries TRBV2 and TRBJ2-6; 12 bases align to TRBD2. Losses at the gene ends were 8 bases for V and 0 bases for J; bases not matched to a gene: 2. Germline V gene lookup returns CDR1 SNHLY and CDR2 FYNNEI. The CDR3 consists of 16 residues. The CDR3 DNA follows: TGTGCCAGCCCGACTAGCGGGGGCTCTGGGGCCAACGTCCTGACTTTC. Translation gives CASPTSGGSGANVLTF.

The chain combines TRBV5-4 with TRBJ2-7; D may correspond to TRBD1 or TRBD2 (5 bases each). Trimming removed 3 bases from V and 5 bases from J, with 15 bases in between. CDR1 and CDR2 (germline): SGHNT, YYREEE (reference sequence). CDR3 size: 14 residues. For the CDR3, the DNA is TGTGCCAGCAGCTCTGCCCGCGTGGGGGACGAGCAGTACTTC. It codes for CASSSARVGDEQYF.

This clonotype was seen a few times. Here the CDR3 reads CASSPSLAGGKNEQFF. The CDR3 nucleotides read TGTGCCAGCTCACCATCCTTAGCGGGGGGTAAGAATGAGCAGTTCTTC. The J gene is TRBJ2-1, the V gene TRBV18; 10 bases map to TRBD2. The germline gives CDR1 KGHSH, CDR2 LQKENI. The CDR3 covers 16 residues. J was trimmed by 7 bases and V by 2 bases; bases with no gene match: 8.

The rearrangement uses TRBV19 and TRBJ2-7; D is undetermined. Germline lookup yields CDR1 LNHDA and CDR2 SQIVND (reference sequence). The CDR3 is made up of 12 amino acids. Between the trimmed V and J ends, which lost 6 bases and 3 bases, there was a span of 9 bases. For the CDR3, the DNA is TGTGCCAGTAGCAAAGGAAACTACGAGCAGTACTTC. Residues: CASSKGNYEQYF.

The V and J genes are TRBV20-1 and TRBJ2-3, with 8 bases that match TRBD2. CDR3 length: 15 residues. The germline gives CDR1 DFQATT, CDR2 SNEGSKA (reference sequence). The V gene end was trimmed by 5 bases and the J gene end by 1 base; junction bases not matched to a gene: 8. CDR3 sequence (DNA): TGCAGTGCTCCCCCCGGGGGGGGCGGCACAGATACGCAGTATTTT. Protein: CSAPPGGGGTDTQYF.

V is TRBV6-4 and J is TRBJ2-1, with D possibly called TRBD1 or TRBD2 (6 bases each). Germline lookup yields CDR1 MRHNA and CDR2 SNTAGT. CDR3 length: 16 amino acids. V lost 6 bases and J 6 bases, leaving 21 bases between the germline ends. The CDR3 here is CASSPLTGARGNEQFF. The CDR3, as DNA: TGTGCCAGCAGCCCCCTCACGGGGGCAAGGGGCAATGAGCAGTTCTTC.